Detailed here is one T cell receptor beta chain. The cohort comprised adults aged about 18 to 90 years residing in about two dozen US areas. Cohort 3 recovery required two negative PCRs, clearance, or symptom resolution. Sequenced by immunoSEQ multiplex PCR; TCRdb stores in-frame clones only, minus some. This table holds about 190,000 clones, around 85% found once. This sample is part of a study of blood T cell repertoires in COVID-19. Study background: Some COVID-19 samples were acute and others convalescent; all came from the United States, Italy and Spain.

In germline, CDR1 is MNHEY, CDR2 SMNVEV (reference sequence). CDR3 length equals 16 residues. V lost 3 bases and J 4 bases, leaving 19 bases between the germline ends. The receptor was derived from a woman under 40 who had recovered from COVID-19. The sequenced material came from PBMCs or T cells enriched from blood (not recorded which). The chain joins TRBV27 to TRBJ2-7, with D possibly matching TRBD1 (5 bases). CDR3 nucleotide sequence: TGTGCCAGCAGTTTTACAGGAGAAGTGTCGATTTACGAGCAGTACTTC. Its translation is CASSFTGEVSIYEQYF.